The 24 T cell receptor beta chains presented below share a single source sample, sequenced in a study of cytomegalovirus exposure and HLA in healthy donors. The PCR contained 60 Vbeta and 13 Jbeta primers. Sequencing was performed with immunoSEQ multiplex PCR; in TCRdb, only in-frame clones are kept and a portion is missing. The table records some 150,000 clones, 75% to 80% of them present only once. Sequencing was performed on PBMCs. The source of these receptors is a woman aged 30 to 39 in good health and CMV-seronegative.

V and J are TRBV2 and TRBJ1-4; D might be TRBD1 (5 bases). Germline V gene lookup returns CDR1 SNHLY and CDR2 FYNNEI. The length of the CDR3 is 16 residues. The V and J ends lost 7 bases and 0 bases respectively, with 15 bases between them. The chain's CDR3 is CASTIAGIATNEKLFF. DNA of the CDR3: TGTGCCAGCACTATTGCAGGGATTGCAACTAATGAAAAACTGTTTTTT.

The V call is TRBV19, the J call TRBJ1-2; 7 nucleotides align to TRBD1. The J segment lost 2 bases and the V segment lost 3 bases, leaving 3 bases of the junction unmatched. Germline CDR1 and CDR2: LNHDA and SQIVND (reference sequence). The CDR3 sequence is 14 residues long. As DNA, the CDR3 is TGTGCCAGTAGTATCCGACAGGGAAACTATGGCTACACCTTC. As protein: CASSIRQGNYGYTF.

This chain connects TRBV11-2 to TRBJ2-3; TRBD2 aligns across 15 bases. CDR1 is SGHAT and CDR2 is FQNNGV in the germline V gene. Germline trimming cut 4 bases from V and 2 bases from J; bases unmatched to any gene: 4. The CDR3 totals 17 residues. CDR3: CASSSGLAGGHTDTQYF. The CDR3 DNA sequence: TGTGCCAGCAGCTCGGGACTAGCGGGGGGTCACACAGATACGCAGTATTTT.

The genes are TRBV7-2 and TRBJ1-1; D unclear. The CDR3 has 16 amino acids. Germline V lookup: CDR1 SGHTA, CDR2 FQGNSA. V was clipped by 5 bases and J by 4 bases, with 20 bases between them. The CDR3 nucleotides read TGTGCCAGCAGCCCAATTATTGACATCGTCGGCACTGAAGCTTTCTTT. Protein sequence: CASSPIIDIVGTEAFF.

This clone was observed once. Its ends do not fully match the called genes, so a read error is possible. J is TRBJ1-1 and V is TRBV10-2, with TRBD1 matching over 8 bases. The germline V gene encodes CDR1 WSHSY and CDR2 SAAADI. The CDR3 runs to 15 residues. The CDR3 DNA reads as TGCGCCAGCAGTGGACTGGGACAGGAGAACTCTGAAGCTTTCTTT. This translates into CASSGLGQENSEAFF.

The chain employs TRBV5-1 and TRBJ2-1; 8 bases agree with TRBD2. V dropped 0 bases and J dropped 0; count of bases not matched to a gene: 2. The CDR3 covers 16 residues. Looked up from germline, CDR1 is SGHRS and CDR2 is YFSETQ. CDR3 sequence reads: CASSLEAGGSYNEQFF. The CDR3 region has the DNA TGCGCCAGCAGCTTGGAGGCGGGGGGCTCCTACAATGAGCAGTTCTTC.

The gene calls are TRBV5-1 and TRBJ2-7; D uncertain. The CDR3 has 13 amino acids. In germline, CDR1 is SGHRS, CDR2 YFSETQ. The ends were cut back, 0 bases at V and 1 base at J, with 5 bases in the middle. CDR3 loop: CASSLAGSYEQYF. CDR3 in DNA: TGCGCCAGCAGCTTGGCCGGTTCCTACGAGCAGTACTTC.

In this sample, this clone turned up a few times. This chain uses TRBV6-4 with TRBJ1-1, with 7 bases fitting TRBD1. The CDR3 loop spans 14 amino acids. With 8 bases clipped from V and 3 bases from J, the junction kept 9 bases outside the gene matches. Germline V CDR1 and CDR2: MRHNA, SNTAGT. The CDR3 DNA is TGTGCCAGCTCATCCGGGACAGAACACACTGAAGCTTTCTTT. It codes for CASSSGTEHTEAFF.

V gene TRBV19 combines with J gene TRBJ1-2; D not certain. CDR1 LNHDA and CDR2 SQIVND come from the germline V gene (reference sequence). CDR3 size: 14 residues. V lost 5 bases, J lost 5 bases, and 15 bases lay in between. CDR3 nucleotides: TGTGCCAGTAGTCCTAACCGTATGGAGTATGGCTACACCTTC. It yields the protein CASSPNRMEYGYTF. The full variable domain, completed using reference TRBV19 and TRBJ1-2, is DGGITQSPKYLFRKEGQNVTLSCEQNLNHDAMYWYRQDPGQGLRLIYYSQIVNDFQKGDIAEGYSVSREKKESFPLTVTSAQKNPTAFYLCASSPNRMEYGYTFGSGTRLTVV.

The chain uses TRBV13 and TRBJ1-2, with D possibly TRBD1 on 6 matching bases. This CDR3 is 13 amino acids long. Trimming stripped 5 bases from V and 7 bases from J, with 14 bases between. CDR1 is PRHDT, CDR2 FYEKMQ, per germline (reference sequence). CDR3 loop: CASSRGGGSGYTF. The DNA of the CDR3 is TGTGCCAGCAGCCGAGGGGGGGGAAGTGGCTACACCTTC. The full variable domain, with the rest looked up from reference TRBV13 and TRBJ1-2, is AAGVIQSPRHLIKEKRETATLKCYPIPRHDTVYWYQQGPGQDPQFLISFYEKMQSDKGSIPDRFSAQQFSDYHSELNMSSLELGDSALYFCASSRGGGSGYTFGSGTRLTVV.

This chain links TRBV7-8 with TRBJ2-5; tentative D call: TRBD2 (5 bases). The J call is in doubt because the DNA end fits TRBJ2-7 better. Germline CDR1 reads SGHVS; CDR2 reads FQNEAQ. This CDR3 is built from 16 residues. The CDR3 loop reads CASSLAVGDRSYEQYF. DNA for the CDR3: TGTGCCAGCAGCTTAGCGGTCGGGGATCGCTCCTACGAGCAGTACTTC.

This chain uses TRBV6-5 with TRBJ2-7, with D perhaps matching TRBD1 (5 bases). The V end lost 1 base, the J end lost 0 bases, and 7 bases lay between the germline ends. The CDR3 extends over 14 amino acids. Germline V gene lookup returns CDR1 MNHEY and CDR2 SVGAGI. CDR3 protein: CASSYFGASYEQYF. CDR3 bases: TGTGCCAGCAGTTACTTTGGGGCCTCCTACGAGCAGTACTTC.

V usage is TRBV5-1 and J usage is TRBJ2-2; D not resolved. Deletions cut 1 base from V and 5 bases from J, with 12 bases between. Germline assignment: CDR1 SGHRS and CDR2 YFSETQ. The CDR3 is made up of 15 amino acids. CDR3 sequence reads: CASSLSPAVTGELFF. Here the CDR3 DNA reads TGCGCCAGCAGCTTGTCACCGGCGGTGACCGGGGAGCTGTTTTTT.

CDR3 loop: CASSDRTGGSYGYTF. In nucleotides, the CDR3 is TGTGCCAGCAGTGACCGGACAGGGGGGAGCTATGGCTACACCTTC. This rearrangement joins TRBV6-6 to TRBJ1-2; 10 positions agree with TRBD1. This CDR3 contains 15 residues. V dropped 5 bases and J dropped 4; count of bases not matched to a gene: 7. CDR1 is MNHNY and CDR2 is SVGAGI in the germline V gene (reference sequence).

The chain recombines TRBV7-2 with TRBJ2-3, with 9 bases aligning to TRBD2. The CDR3 spans 16 residues. Germline lookup yields CDR1 SGHTA and CDR2 FQGNSA. The trim removed 1 base at V and 3 bases at J, leaving 5 bases unmatched. In DNA form, the CDR3 reads TGTGCCAGCAGCTTAGGCCTAGCGGGGTCAACAGATACGCAGTATTTT. This encodes CASSLGLAGSTDTQYF.

The chain joins TRBV2 to TRBJ2-5; TRBD1 matches 11 bases. Trimming cost V 7 bases and J 2 bases; bases outside gene matches: 3. CDR1 SNHLY and CDR2 FYNNEI come from the germline V gene. This CDR3 spans 14 amino acids. This CDR3 reads CASIRDRGQETQYF. Here the CDR3 DNA reads TGTGCCAGCATTCGGGACAGGGGGCAAGAGACCCAGTACTTC.

The V call is TRBV6-1, the J call TRBJ2-7, with 9 bases lining up with TRBD1. The germline gives CDR1 MNHNS, CDR2 SASEGT. The junction had 3 bases not matched to a gene; V was cut back by 6 bases and J by 0 bases. This CDR3 comprises 14 residues. Here the CDR3 DNA reads TGTGCCAGCAGGGAACAGGGGGCCTCCTACGAGCAGTACTTC. It codes for CASREQGASYEQYF.

V is TRBV4-1 and J is TRBJ1-4; TRBD1 aligns across 8 bases. The trim removed 4 bases at V and 4 bases at J, leaving 14 bases unmatched. Germline V lookup: CDR1 MGHRA, CDR2 YSYEKL. The CDR3 is 18 amino acids. The CDR3 is CASSLGQASPSINEKLFF. Here the CDR3 DNA reads TGCGCCAGCAGCCTGGGACAGGCAAGTCCGAGCATTAATGAAAAACTGTTTTTT.

This clone occurred many times. This chain uses TRBV7-8 with TRBJ2-2; 7 bases fit TRBD1. The CDR3 has 20 amino acids. Germline V gene sequence: CDR1 SGHVS, CDR2 FQNEAQ. J lost 1 base, V lost 1 base, and 15 bases had no gene match. The DNA for the CDR3 is TGTGCCAGCAGCTTAGAAACAAACCGGGACAGCCTACTGAACACCGGGGAGCTGTTTTTT. Residues: CASSLETNRDSLLNTGELFF. The complete variable domain, with remaining parts taken from reference TRBV7-8 and TRBJ2-2, reads GAGVSQSPRYKVAKRGQDVALRCDPISGHVSLFWYQQALGQGPEFLTYFQNEAQLDKSGLPSDRFFAERPEGSVSTLKIQRTQQEDSAVYLCASSLETNRDSLLNTGELFFGEGSRLTVL.

The chain recombines TRBV7-3 with TRBJ1-6; a weak D match, TRBD1 (6 bases). From germline, CDR1 is SGHTA and CDR2 FQGTGA. V dropped 2 bases and J dropped 9 bases, with 11 bases sitting between them. The CDR3 totals 14 residues. The CDR3 loop reads CASSLVQGGSPLHF. The CDR3 DNA sequence: TGTGCCAGCAGCTTAGTACAGGGCGGTTCACCCCTCCACTTT.

V and J are TRBV27 and TRBJ1-6, with 9 bases fitting TRBD1. Per the germline V gene, CDR1 is MNHEY and CDR2 is SMNVEV (reference sequence). Unmatched junction bases numbered 6, after V lost 6 bases and J lost 9 bases. This CDR3 contains 14 residues. CDR3 protein: CASRPGQGRSPLHF. The CDR3 DNA reads as TGTGCCAGCAGGCCGGGACAGGGACGTTCACCCCTCCACTTT.

The table lists this clone with a count of one. V is TRBV5-1 and J is TRBJ1-2, with 9 nucleotides matching TRBD1. Trimming cost V 0 bases and J 6 bases; bases outside gene matches: 9. Germline values: CDR1 SGHRS, CDR2 YFSETQ. The CDR3 totals 16 residues. CDR3 protein: CASSLAQGALQDGYTF. CDR3 in DNA: TGCGCCAGCAGCTTGGCACAGGGGGCCCTCCAAGATGGCTACACCTTC.

The chain joins TRBV19 to TRBJ2-7, with TRBD1 matching over 9 bases. Looked up from germline, CDR1 is LNHDA and CDR2 is SQIVND (reference sequence). The V gene end was trimmed by 3 bases and the J gene end by 5 bases; junction bases not matched to a gene: 8. This CDR3 is 15 amino acids long. CDR3 sequence reads: CASSISGTGIHEQYF. The CDR3 coding sequence is TGTGCCAGTAGTATCTCCGGGACAGGGATCCACGAGCAGTACTTC.

V usage is TRBV7-9 and J usage is TRBJ1-2, with D maybe TRBD1 (6 bases). V lost 5 bases, J lost 7 bases, and 17 bases lay in between. This CDR3 comprises 14 residues. Per germline, CDR1 SEHNR and CDR2 FQNEAQ (reference sequence). The CDR3 coding sequence is TGTGCCAGCAGCCCCGACAGGCCCTTAGGTGGCTACACCTTC. It specifies CASSPDRPLGGYTF.